The 29 T cell receptor beta chains in this list originate from one sample, sequenced in a study of OX40 agonist ivuxolimab in advanced cancers. Method: immunoSEQ multiplex PCR; TCRdb's copy keeps in-frame clones and lacks some. Counted here are roughly 86,000 clones, 85% to 95% occurring once; the ten biggest clones make up about 0.45%. The sequences come from CD4+ or CD8+ T cells sorted from blood, collected in a trial of the OX40 agonist ivuxolimab. All receptors derive from an adult with an advanced solid tumor such as melanoma, head and neck, liver or kidney cancer.

This clone was counted a single time. V is TRBV28 and J is TRBJ2-7; D is undetermined. V lost 1 base to trimming and J lost 3 bases, with 10 bases between them. Germline V gene sequence: CDR1 MDHEN, CDR2 SYDVKM. The CDR3 spans 14 residues. The CDR3, as DNA: TGTGCCAGCAGTTTATACCCCGGCGGCTACGAGCAGTACTTC. Encoded protein: CASSLYPGGYEQYF.

This clone was seen more than once but under ten times. The V and J genes are TRBV7-8 and TRBJ2-2; D possibly corresponds to TRBD2 (6 bases). The V end was cut by 3 bases, the J end by 6 bases, with 11 bases between. This CDR3 comprises 14 residues. Germline V gene sequence: CDR1 SGHVS, CDR2 FQNEAQ. CDR3 DNA sequence: TGTGCCAGCAGCTTCGGGACTCATCCCGGGGAGCTGTTTTTT. This sequence encodes CASSFGTHPGELFF.

J is TRBJ2-7 and V is TRBV6-5; D perhaps matches TRBD1 (5 bases). Between the trimmed V and J ends, which lost 6 bases and 3 bases, there was a span of 9 bases. This CDR3 has 12 amino acids. Germline lookup yields CDR1 MNHEY and CDR2 SVGAGI. CDR3 sequence reads: CASRTTDYEQYF. DNA of the CDR3: TGTGCCAGCAGAACGACAGACTACGAGCAGTACTTC.

This chain uses TRBV21-1 with TRBJ2-5. TRBV21-1 is a pseudogene locus. The CDR3 length is 12 residues. The CDR3 DNA follows: TGTGCCAGCAGGGGTGGAAGAGAGACCCAGTACTTC. Its protein is CASRGGRETQYF.

The chain carries TRBV19 and TRBJ2-6; 7 bases are a match to TRBD1. The germline gives CDR1 LNHDA, CDR2 SQIVND (reference sequence). V lost 6 bases, J lost 0 bases, and 8 bases stayed unmatched. CDR3 size: 17 residues. The CDR3 DNA reads as TGTGCCAGTAGGACGGGACAGTGGAACTCTGGGGCCAACGTCCTGACTTTC. Its translation is CASRTGQWNSGANVLTF.

This chain uses TRBV28 with TRBJ1-1; maybe TRBD1 (5 bases). The CDR3 is 14 amino acids. V lost 7 bases and J 3 bases, leaving 15 bases between the germline ends. Germline V gene lookup returns CDR1 MDHEN and CDR2 SYDVKM. As DNA, the CDR3 is TGTGCCAGCACAAATGGGGGGAGGGACACTGAAGCTTTCTTT. It translates to CASTNGGRDTEAFF.

This chain uses TRBV7-7 with TRBJ2-5, with TRBD1 identical over 10 bases. V was clipped by 4 bases and J by 2 bases; unmatched bases: 4. This CDR3 has 15 residues. The germline V gene encodes CDR1 SSHAT and CDR2 FNYEAQ (reference sequence). CDR3 protein: CASSSGQGVQETQYF. The DNA for the CDR3 is TGTGCCAGCAGCTCCGGACAGGGGGTACAAGAGACCCAGTACTTC.

The rearrangement uses TRBV7-6 and TRBJ1-4; D is unclear. Germline assignment: CDR1 SGHVS and CDR2 FNYEAQ. The CDR3 extends over 15 amino acids. V was pared by 6 bases and J by 1 base, with 12 bases between. The CDR3 coding sequence is TGTGCCAGCAGGCTGAGACGGGGAACTAATGAAAAACTGTTTTTT. Translated, it gives CASRLRRGTNEKLFF.

The chain recombines TRBV9 with TRBJ2-2, with no clear D. Germline V gene lookup returns CDR1 SGDLS and CDR2 YYNGEE. The CDR3 contains 14 residues. Between the trimmed V and J ends, which lost 6 bases and 0 bases, there was a span of 9 bases. The chain's CDR3 is CASNERANTGELFF. The CDR3 DNA reads TGTGCCAGCAACGAGCGCGCGAACACCGGGGAGCTGTTTTTT. The entire variable domain, with the rest obtained from reference TRBV9 and TRBJ2-2, is as follows: DSGVTQTPKHLITATGQRVTLRCSPRSGDLSVYWYQQSLDQGLQFLIQYYNGEERAKGNILERFSAQQFPDLHSELNLSSLELGDSALYFCASNERANTGELFFGEGSRLTVL.

CDR3 nucleotide sequence: TGTGCCAGCAGCTTAGAAACGGCTAGCTACACTGAAGCTTTCTTT. This translates into CASSLETASYTEAFF. This chain links TRBV7-2 with TRBJ1-1; D ambiguous. CDR1 and CDR2 (germline): SGHTA, FQGNSA. V lost 1 base to trimming and J lost 3 bases, with 12 bases between them. The CDR3 runs 15 residues.

This clone was observed a handful of times. The chain carries TRBV19 and TRBJ1-6; tentative D call: TRBD1 (5 bases). V gave up 7 bases and J gave up 9 bases, with 13 bases separating them. Germline CDR1 reads LNHDA; CDR2 reads SQIVND (reference sequence). This CDR3 spans 13 amino acids. CDR3 sequence (DNA): TGTGCCAGTACCATGGGGGTAGGTTCACCCCTCCACTTT. As protein: CASTMGVGSPLHF.

The rearrangement joins TRBV7-3 to TRBJ2-2; D is uncertain. V was pared by 2 bases and J by 8 bases, with 6 bases between. Germline assignment: CDR1 SGHTA and CDR2 FQGTGA. This CDR3 region has 12 residues. The CDR3 DNA reads as TGTGCCAGCAGCTTACACGAGGGGGAGCTGTTTTTT. Its translation: CASSLHEGELFF.

The rearrangement joins TRBV6-5 to TRBJ2-2; D is ambiguous. The CDR3 is 12 residues long. Germline CDR1 reads MNHEY; CDR2 reads SVGAGI. The germline V and J ends were trimmed by 6 bases and 1 base, with 3 bases remaining between them. The CDR3 reads CASRLNTGELFF. In DNA, the CDR3 is TGTGCCAGCAGACTGAACACCGGGGAGCTGTTTTTT.

The V and J genes are TRBV7-9 and TRBJ1-1; 7 nucleotides align to TRBD1. The germline gives CDR1 SEHNR, CDR2 FQNEAQ (reference sequence). The CDR3 consists of 16 residues. V gave up 5 bases and J gave up 2 bases; unmatched junction bases: 11. CDR3 DNA: TGTGCCAGCAGCCCGGCTCGGGACAGCCTAAACACTGAAGCTTTCTTT. Amino acid sequence: CASSPARDSLNTEAFF.

This clone has a single count. V and J are TRBV28 and TRBJ1-5; 8 nucleotides align to TRBD1. This CDR3 is built from 14 residues. Germline assignment: CDR1 MDHEN and CDR2 SYDVKM. J was trimmed by 6 bases and V by 5 bases; bases with no gene match: 6. CDR3 residues: CASSAGGPTQPQHF. CDR3 DNA: TGTGCCAGCAGTGCAGGGGGCCCAACTCAGCCCCAGCATTTT.

This chain uses TRBV10-1 with TRBJ2-5; D uncertain. CDR1 is WNHNN and CDR2 is SYGVQD in the germline V gene (reference sequence). Trimming left V 5 bases short and J 2 bases short, with 3 bases between. The CDR3 loop spans 11 amino acids. The chain's CDR3 is CASSKQETQYF. DNA for the CDR3: TGCGCCAGCAGTAAACAAGAGACCCAGTACTTC.

The rearrangement uses TRBV4-1 and TRBJ2-3; 11 bases align to TRBD2. After removal of 3 bases from V and 1 base from J, the junction contained 6 bases not matched to a gene. The germline CDR1 and CDR2 sequences are MGHRA and YSYEKL. The CDR3 runs 17 residues. The CDR3 protein is CASSHQPGLAGTDTQYF. CDR3 sequence (DNA): TGCGCCAGCAGCCATCAACCGGGACTAGCGGGCACAGATACGCAGTATTTT.

J is TRBJ2-3 and V is TRBV9, with D perhaps matching TRBD1 or TRBD2 (6 bases each). V dropped 0 bases and J dropped 1 base, with 9 bases sitting between them. The CDR3 extends over 15 amino acids. The germline V gene has CDR1 SGDLS and CDR2 YYNGEE. CDR3: CASSVDGGRTDTQYF. The DNA of the CDR3 is TGTGCCAGCAGCGTAGATGGGGGGCGCACAGATACGCAGTATTTT. The full variable domain, rest sourced from reference TRBV9 and TRBJ2-3, is DSGVTQTPKHLITATGQRVTLRCSPRSGDLSVYWYQQSLDQGLQFLIQYYNGEERAKGNILERFSAQQFPDLHSELNLSSLELGDSALYFCASSVDGGRTDTQYFGPGTRLTVL.

The chain has TRBV7-6 and TRBJ2-7; TRBD2 matches 12 bases. The V segment lost 0 bases and the J segment 1 base; nucleotides outside the gene matches: 7. The CDR3 extends over 18 amino acids. Per the germline V gene, CDR1 is SGHVS and CDR2 is FNYEAQ. CDR3 nucleotide sequence: TGTGCCAGCAGCTTAGCGGGAACTAGCGGGAGGCAGTCCTACGAGCAGTACTTC. Its translation: CASSLAGTSGRQSYEQYF.

The chain recombines TRBV19 with TRBJ2-7; possible D gene TRBD1, 5 bases. In germline, CDR1 is LNHDA, CDR2 SQIVND (reference sequence). V dropped 1 base and J dropped 4 bases, with 11 bases sitting between them. This CDR3 region has 14 residues. The CDR3 loop reads CASSIARVGYEQYF. The CDR3 bases are TGTGCCAGTAGTATAGCCAGGGTTGGTTACGAGCAGTACTTC. Filled out from reference TRBV19 and TRBJ2-7, the complete variable domain reads DGGITQSPKYLFRKEGQNVTLSCEQNLNHDAMYWYRQDPGQGLRLIYYSQIVNDFQKGDIAEGYSVSREKKESFPLTVTSAQKNPTAFYLCASSIARVGYEQYFGPGTRLTVT.

The genes are TRBV6-1 and TRBJ1-5; a possible D gene is TRBD1 (5 bases). Trimming took off 3 bases at V and 5 bases at J, with 14 bases between the two ends. Germline V lookup: CDR1 MNHNS, CDR2 SASEGT. CDR3 size: 15 residues. CDR3 sequence (DNA): TGTGCCAGCAGTGAGGAGACAAGGGGATATCAGCCCCAGCATTTT. Its translation is CASSEETRGYQPQHF.

This chain connects TRBV5-6 to TRBJ1-4; D is ambiguous. The V gene's germline CDR1 is SGHDT and CDR2 YYEEEE. The V end was cut by 0 bases, the J end by 2 bases, with 2 bases between. The CDR3 totals 13 residues. The CDR3 sequence: CASSLGTNEKLFF. In DNA form, the CDR3 reads TGTGCCAGCAGCTTGGGGACTAATGAAAAACTGTTTTTT.

The V gene is TRBV4-1, the J gene TRBJ1-2; 8 nucleotides line up with TRBD1. The V and J ends lost 6 bases and 6 bases, in that order; junction bases with no gene match: 9. The CDR3 length is 14 residues. Germline-derived CDR1 and CDR2 are MGHRA and YSYEKL. This CDR3 is CASRRPGQGDGYTF. The CDR3, as DNA: TGCGCCAGCAGGCGGCCCGGACAGGGAGATGGCTACACCTTC.

V and J are TRBV5-1 and TRBJ2-1, with TRBD2 identical over 12 bases. J gave up 7 bases and V 2 bases, and 4 bases lay outside the gene matches. Looked up from germline, CDR1 is SGHRS and CDR2 is YFSETQ. This CDR3 region has 15 residues. The CDR3 protein is CASSFWTSGENEQFF. The CDR3, as DNA: TGCGCCAGCAGCTTTTGGACTAGCGGGGAAAATGAGCAGTTCTTC. Based on the CDR3 plus reference TRBV5-1 and TRBJ2-1, the full variable domain is KAGVTQTPRYLIKTRGQQVTLSCSPISGHRSVSWYQQTPGQGLQFLFEYFSETQRNKGNFPGRFSGRQFSNSRSEMNVSTLELGDSALYLCASSFWTSGENEQFFGPGTRLTVL.

The chain is built from TRBV2 and TRBJ1-2; tentatively, D is TRBD1 (6 bases). V lost 3 bases, J lost 5 bases, and 16 bases lay in between. The CDR3 consists of 15 residues. Germline loops: CDR1 SNHLY, CDR2 FYNNEI. The CDR3 nucleotides are TGTGCCAGCAGTGAGAGCGGGGGGGCGGGATATGGCTACACCTTC. Encoded protein: CASSESGGAGYGYTF.

This chain joins TRBV11-3 and TRBJ2-5, with TRBD2 matching 12 bases. The CDR3 is 17 amino acids. The V and J ends lost 1 base and 1 base, in that order; junction bases with no gene match: 4. Germline V gene lookup returns CDR1 SGHNT and CDR2 YENEEA. CDR3 loop: CASSLALAGGGQETQYF. The CDR3 DNA follows: TGTGCCAGCAGCTTAGCGCTAGCGGGGGGGGGCCAAGAGACCCAGTACTTC.

For the CDR3, the DNA is TGTGCCAGCAGCCCAACGGGCTGGTTGAACTATGGCTACACCTTC. It translates to CASSPTGWLNYGYTF. The chain is built from TRBV7-9 and TRBJ1-2; no reliable D call. Germline values: CDR1 SEHNR, CDR2 FQNEAQ (reference sequence). There are 15 residues in the CDR3. Trimming removed 5 bases from V and 2 bases from J, with 15 bases in between.

The CDR3 here is CASSRLNEQFF. In nucleotides, the CDR3 is TGTGCCAGCAGCCGACTCAATGAGCAGTTCTTC. V is TRBV2 and J is TRBJ2-1; D not certain. This CDR3 region has 11 residues. CDR1 and CDR2 from the germline V gene are SNHLY and FYNNEI. V was pared by 6 bases and J by 6 bases, with 6 bases between.

This sequence joins TRBV28 and TRBJ2-1; 8 nucleotides match TRBD1. This CDR3 has 15 amino acids. Losses at the gene ends were 4 bases for V and 9 bases for J; bases not matched to a gene: 11. From germline, CDR1 is MDHEN and CDR2 SYDVKM. The CDR3 DNA reads TGTGCCAGCAGTTCCCCTCAGGGGGCGCCGGTTGAGCAGTTCTTC. Its protein is CASSSPQGAPVEQFF.